These 24 T cell receptor beta chains share one sample of origin, sequenced in a study of T cells in Graves' hyperthyroidism and ophthalmopathy. TCR beta CDR3 regions were amplified from RNA. First-round RT-PCR of the TCR CDR3 relied on the HTBI primer set. TCRdb analysed the multiplex PCR reads with MiXCR anew, one entry per CDR3 protein. The sample contains about 560,000 distinct CDR3 sequences, roughly a sixth of which appear only once. The specimen was blood. All receptors derive from a woman aged 18-29 years with Graves' hyperthyroidism.

This chain links TRBV6-5 with TRBJ1-2, with 7 bases aligning to TRBD1. V dropped 3 bases and J dropped 6; count of bases not matched to a gene: 4. Germline V gene data show CDR1 as MNHEY and CDR2 as SVGAGI. This CDR3 spans 13 amino acids. The CDR3 sequence is CASSYTGDNGYTF. DNA of the CDR3: TGTGCCAGCAGTTATACAGGGGACAATGGCTACACCTTC.

The chain joins TRBV3-1 to TRBJ2-2, with 8 bases fitting TRBD2. The CDR3 is 15 residues long. J lost 6 bases, V lost 1 base, and 4 bases had no gene match. Per germline, CDR1 LGHDT and CDR2 YNNKEL (reference sequence). The CDR3 DNA follows: TGTGCCAGCAGCCAAGGCAGCGGGAGCGCCGGGGAGCTGTTTTTT. Its translation: CASSQGSGSAGELFF.

This clonotype was counted only a few times. The rearrangement joins TRBV5-1 to TRBJ2-2; tentatively, D is TRBD1 (5 bases). CDR1 is SGHRS and CDR2 is YFSETQ in the germline V gene. V was shortened by 5 bases and J by 4 bases, with 24 bases between the two germline ends. The CDR3 consists of 18 residues. CDR3 amino acids: CASSMSGFGLGATGELFF. The CDR3 nucleotides are TGCGCCAGCAGTATGTCAGGGTTCGGCCTAGGGGCCACCGGGGAGCTGTTTTTT.

The V call is TRBV7-2, the J call TRBJ2-2; 11 bases fit TRBD2. V shed 4 bases, J shed 1 base, and the junction held 8 bases outside the gene matches. The CDR3 contains 18 residues. In germline, CDR1 is SGHTA, CDR2 FQGNSA. CDR3 nucleotides: TGTGCCAGCAGCTCTTTAGCGCTAGCGGGAGGGAACACCGGGGAGCTGTTTTTT. Amino acid sequence: CASSSLALAGGNTGELFF.

In the case of this clonotype: The junction and the germline gene differ at one end; a read error may be behind it. The chain links TRBV6-2 or TRBV6-3 to TRBJ2-1; 8 nucleotides align to TRBD2. Germline V gene sequence: CDR1 MNHEY, CDR2 SVGEGT. The CDR3 runs 14 residues. The DNA of the CDR3 is TGTGCCAGCAGTCGAGGACAGCATAGCGGGACGTCGGTCTTC. It codes for CASSRGQHSGTSVF.

The chain employs TRBV2 and TRBJ1-5; possible D gene TRBD1, 6 bases. CDR1 and CDR2 (germline): SNHLY, FYNNEI. This CDR3 comprises 17 residues. The V gene lost 5 bases and the J gene lost 0 bases, with 17 bases spanning the gap. This CDR3 reads CASSLSGTFNSNQPQHF. In nucleotides, the CDR3 is TGTGCCAGCAGTTTATCCGGGACATTCAATAGCAATCAGCCCCAGCATTTT.

This clonotype has at least ten counts. The J gene is TRBJ2-1, the V gene TRBV20-1; D gene ambiguous. Germline CDR1 DFQATT, CDR2 SNEGSKA (reference sequence). V was pared by 8 bases and J by 6 bases, with 20 bases between. The CDR3 runs 14 residues. CDR3 nucleotide sequence: TGCAGTACCCAGACTGTCCACACCTTCAATGAGCAGTTCTTC. This translates into CSTQTVHTFNEQFF.

This clonotype was seen many times. The V and J genes are TRBV2 and TRBJ1-1, with a possible D match to TRBD1 (5 bases). The V end was cut by 7 bases, the J end by 3 bases, with 15 bases between. CDR3 length: 14 residues. Germline V CDR1 and CDR2: SNHLY, FYNNEI. CDR3: CASTEGVGDTEAFF. The DNA of the CDR3 is TGTGCCAGCACGGAGGGTGTAGGGGACACTGAAGCTTTCTTT.

This clonotype was observed a few times. This may be a read error: a much more frequent sequence differs by one nucleotide. This chain joins TRBV7-2 and TRBJ1-1; D is unresolved. CDR3 length: 14 amino acids. The V and J ends lost 1 base and 4 bases respectively, with 10 bases between them. Germline assignment: CDR1 SGHTA and CDR2 FQGNSA. The DNA for the CDR3 is TGTGCCAGCAGCTTAGAAATGAGCGGCACTGAAGCTTTCTTT. Amino acids: CASSLEMSGTEAFF.

This chain links TRBV7-9 with TRBJ2-1; a possible D gene is TRBD1 (5 bases). V was shortened by 2 bases and J by 15 bases, with 17 bases between the two germline ends. The CDR3 loop spans 13 amino acids. Germline V gene lookup returns CDR1 SEHNR and CDR2 FQNEAQ (reference sequence). The CDR3: CASSLNQPGHRFF. CDR3 in DNA: TGTGCCAGCAGCTTAAATCAGCCAGGGCACCGGTTCTTC.

The CDR3 sequence is CSAQSVYSNQPQHF. The CDR3 DNA follows: TGCAGTGCTCAGTCGGTCTATAGCAATCAGCCCCAGCATTTT. The genes are TRBV20-1 and TRBJ1-5; D unclear. CDR3 length: 14 amino acids. Trimming cost V 5 bases and J 0 bases, with 11 bases left between them. The germline V gene has CDR1 DFQATT and CDR2 SNEGSKA (reference sequence).

This clonotype was seen only a few times. The rearrangement joins TRBV10-3 to TRBJ1-1; 9 bases align to TRBD1. The CDR3 sequence is 15 residues long. Germline assignment: CDR1 ENHRY and CDR2 SYGVKD. V dropped 2 bases and J dropped 1; count of bases not matched to a gene: 2. The CDR3 DNA follows: TGTGCCATCAGTGAGACGGGACAGGGGAACACTGAAGCTTTCTTT. This encodes CAISETGQGNTEAFF.

The chain carries TRBV27 and TRBJ1-2, with 9 bases identical to TRBD1. Germline-derived CDR1 and CDR2 are MNHEY and SMNVEV (reference sequence). The CDR3 has 16 residues. The V segment lost 2 bases and the J segment 4 bases; nucleotides outside the gene matches: 8. DNA for the CDR3: TGTGCCAGCAGTTTAATAGGGACAGGGAGAGTCTATGGCTACACCTTC. Translation: CASSLIGTGRVYGYTF.

The chain combines TRBV20-1 with TRBJ2-5, with D maybe TRBD2 (5 bases). This CDR3 contains 13 residues. Germline V CDR1 and CDR2: DFQATT, SNEGSKA (reference sequence). Deletions cut 0 bases from V and 5 bases from J, with 10 bases between. The CDR3 nucleotides read TGCAGTGCTAGAGATAGGCTAGCCGAGACCCAGTACTTC. Protein product: CSARDRLAETQYF.

At least ten counts were recorded for this clonotype. The chain has TRBV28 and TRBJ2-5, with D tentatively TRBD1 (6 bases). Trimming cost V 0 bases and J 5 bases, with 10 bases left between them. This CDR3 comprises 14 residues. CDR1 and CDR2 (germline): MDHEN, SYDVKM. CDR3 in DNA: TGTGCCAGCAGTTTATGGACAGGTGGGGAGACCCAGTACTTC. It encodes CASSLWTGGETQYF.

This clonotype was found many times. The chain couples TRBV18 to TRBJ2-3; TRBD2 matches 8 bases. The CDR3 totals 15 residues. Germline-derived CDR1 and CDR2 are KGHSH and LQKENI. The V gene end was trimmed by 2 bases and the J gene end by 3 bases; junction bases not matched to a gene: 4. The CDR3 is CASSPKSGSTDTQYF. CDR3 DNA: TGTGCCAGCTCACCAAAGAGCGGGAGTACAGATACGCAGTATTTT.

The table lists this clonotype with many counts. The rearrangement joins TRBV19 to TRBJ1-1, with D maybe TRBD1 (5 bases). CDR1 LNHDA and CDR2 SQIVND come from the germline V gene (reference sequence). Trimming took off 7 bases at V and 3 bases at J, with 12 bases between the two ends. This CDR3 is 13 amino acids long. In DNA, the CDR3 is TGTGCCAGTAAGAGGGGAGGAGACACTGAAGCTTTCTTT. Translation gives CASKRGGDTEAFF.

The J gene is TRBJ2-7, the V gene TRBV28, with 7 nucleotides matching TRBD1. CDR1 is MDHEN, CDR2 SYDVKM, per germline. V lost 5 bases to trimming and J lost 8 bases; unmatched junction nucleotides: 6. The CDR3 has 12 residues. DNA for the CDR3: TGTGCCAGCAGTCCACCGGACAGGCAGCAGTACTTC. The encoded protein is CASSPPDRQQYF. The full variable domain, its missing parts supplied by reference TRBV28 and TRBJ2-7, is DVKVTQSSRYLVKRTGEKVFLECVQDMDHENMFWYRQDPGLGLRLIYFSYDVKMKEKGDIPEGYSVSREKKERFSLILESASTNQTSMYLCASSPPDRQQYFGPGTRLTVT.

Only a few counts were recorded for this clonotype. V and J are TRBV7-9 and TRBJ1-1; TRBD1 might be the D (5 bases). This CDR3 is built from 11 residues. V lost 10 bases and J 4 bases, leaving 10 bases between the germline ends. Looked up from germline, CDR1 is SEHNR and CDR2 is FQNEAQ (reference sequence). The chain's CDR3 is CATGALTEAFF. CDR3 nucleotide sequence: TGTGCCACTGGGGCGCTCACTGAAGCTTTCTTT.

The genes are TRBV20-1 and TRBJ2-1; 8 nucleotides match TRBD2. CDR1 is DFQATT, CDR2 SNEGSKA, per germline (reference sequence). CDR3 length equals 14 residues. V shed 2 bases and J 3 bases; nucleotides not matched to a gene: 3. In DNA, the CDR3 is TGCAGTGCTAGAAGGGCGGGGGGCTACAATGAGCAGTTCTTC. This gives the protein CSARRAGGYNEQFF.

The chain uses TRBV20-1 and TRBJ1-3, with 10 bases fitting TRBD1. This CDR3 region has 18 residues. The ends lost 0 bases at V and 6 bases at J; junction bases unmatched: 14. Germline V gives CDR1 DFQATT, CDR2 SNEGSKA (reference sequence). The CDR3 loop reads CSARELPLGQGTLNTIYF. In nucleotides, the CDR3 is TGCAGTGCTAGAGAACTGCCTTTGGGACAGGGGACGTTAAACACCATATATTTT.

The J gene is TRBJ1-5, the V gene TRBV3-1; no clear D. Germline assignment: CDR1 LGHDT and CDR2 YNNKEL (reference sequence). Between the trimmed V and J ends, which lost 0 bases and 7 bases, there was a span of 7 bases. There are 13 residues in the CDR3. CDR3 loop: CASSQDVSQPQHF. CDR3 nucleotides: TGTGCCAGCAGCCAAGATGTTAGCCAGCCCCAGCATTTT. The whole variable domain, remainder taken from reference TRBV3-1 and TRBJ1-5, is DTAVSQTPKYLVTQMGNDKSIKCEQNLGHDTMYWYKQDSKKFLKIMFSYNNKELIINETVPNRFSPKSPDKAHLNLHINSLELGDSAVYFCASSQDVSQPQHFGDGTRLSIL.

This clonotype came up many times. The chain links TRBV5-1 to TRBJ2-7; TRBD1 might be the D (5 bases). Trimming stripped 2 bases from V and 3 bases from J, with 12 bases between. Germline values: CDR1 SGHRS, CDR2 YFSETQ. The CDR3 has 14 residues. In DNA, the CDR3 is TGCGCCAGCAGCTTCCAGGGTAGAAACTACGAGCAGTACTTC. As protein: CASSFQGRNYEQYF.

This clonotype appeared many times. The chain recombines TRBV6-1 with TRBJ2-3; D not resolved. The germline gives CDR1 MNHNS, CDR2 SASEGT. CDR3 size: 13 residues. The V and J ends lost 3 bases and 2 bases respectively, with 6 bases between them. In DNA, the CDR3 is TGTGCCAGCAGTGATCAAGACACAGATACGCAGTATTTT. It yields the protein CASSDQDTDTQYF.